The clone carrying this T cell receptor (beta chain) was detected only a few times. The data were taken from a study of blood T cell repertoires in COVID-19. Study at large: Sources were T cells, B-cell-depleted T cells, or PBMCs; the material itself was cDNA or gDNA.

During active infection, Seattle patients enrolled and were then monitored through disease. Profiled with immunoSEQ multiplex PCR; TCRdb holds only in-frame clones, not every one. This sample carries about 230,000 clones, 70% to 90% of them seen once, and the ten largest clones take about 9.9%. This CDR3 is 14 amino acids long. Trimming removed 6 bases from V and 2 bases from J, with 15 bases in between. Germline V gene lookup returns CDR1 SGHTS and CDR2 YDEGEE. The source of this sequence is a man aged 50-60 years with COVID-19, enrolled during active disease. The sequencing input was peripheral blood. The genes are TRBV5-8 and TRBJ2-7; possible D gene TRBD2, 6 bases. This CDR3 reads CASIPRVAAYEQYF. CDR3 DNA sequence: TGTGCCAGCATCCCAAGAGTAGCGGCCTACGAGCAGTACTTC.